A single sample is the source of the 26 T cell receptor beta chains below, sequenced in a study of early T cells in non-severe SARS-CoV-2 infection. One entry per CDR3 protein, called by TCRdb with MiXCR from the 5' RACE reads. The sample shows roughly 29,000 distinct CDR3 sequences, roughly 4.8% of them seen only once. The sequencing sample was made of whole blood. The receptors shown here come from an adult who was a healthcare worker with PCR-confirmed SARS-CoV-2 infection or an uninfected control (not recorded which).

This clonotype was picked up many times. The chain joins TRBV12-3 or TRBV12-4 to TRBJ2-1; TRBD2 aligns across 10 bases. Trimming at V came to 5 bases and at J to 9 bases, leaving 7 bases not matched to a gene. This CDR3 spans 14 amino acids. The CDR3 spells CASSPLAGEAEQFF. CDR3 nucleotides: TGTGCCAGCAGTCCCCTAGCGGGGGAGGCTGAGCAGTTCTTC.

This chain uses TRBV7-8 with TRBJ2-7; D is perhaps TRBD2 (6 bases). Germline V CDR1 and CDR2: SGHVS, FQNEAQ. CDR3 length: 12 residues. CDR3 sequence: CARAGGEYEQYF. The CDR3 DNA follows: TGTGCGAGAGCGGGCGGCGAATACGAGCAGTACTTC.

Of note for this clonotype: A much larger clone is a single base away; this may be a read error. The CDR3 DNA reads TGTGCCGGCAGTCCCCTAGGCGGGGGGAACACCGGGGAGCTGTTTTTT. This codes for CAGSPLGGGNTGELFF. The chain combines TRBV25-1 with TRBJ2-2; 7 nucleotides align to TRBD2. The germline V gene encodes CDR1 MGHDK and CDR2 SYGVNS. This CDR3 comprises 16 residues.

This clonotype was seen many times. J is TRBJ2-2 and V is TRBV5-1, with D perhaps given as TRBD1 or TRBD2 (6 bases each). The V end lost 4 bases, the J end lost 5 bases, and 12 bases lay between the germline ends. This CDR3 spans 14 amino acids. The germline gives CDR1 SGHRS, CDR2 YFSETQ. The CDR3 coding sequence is TGCGCCAGCAGCCCAGGGGAGGTAACCGGGGAGCTGTTTTTT. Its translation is CASSPGEVTGELFF.

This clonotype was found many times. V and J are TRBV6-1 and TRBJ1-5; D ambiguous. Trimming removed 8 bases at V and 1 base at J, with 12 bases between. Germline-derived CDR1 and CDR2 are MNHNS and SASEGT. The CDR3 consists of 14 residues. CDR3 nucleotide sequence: TGTGCCAGCGGAACGGAGCGGAGCAATCAGCCCCAGCATTTT. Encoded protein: CASGTERSNQPQHF.

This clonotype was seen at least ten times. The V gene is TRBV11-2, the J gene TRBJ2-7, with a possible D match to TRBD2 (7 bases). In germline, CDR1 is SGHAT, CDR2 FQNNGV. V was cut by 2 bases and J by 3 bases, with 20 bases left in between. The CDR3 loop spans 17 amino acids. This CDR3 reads CASSLMGASGIYYEQYF. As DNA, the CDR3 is TGTGCCAGCAGCTTAATGGGGGCTAGCGGTATTTACTACGAGCAGTACTTC.

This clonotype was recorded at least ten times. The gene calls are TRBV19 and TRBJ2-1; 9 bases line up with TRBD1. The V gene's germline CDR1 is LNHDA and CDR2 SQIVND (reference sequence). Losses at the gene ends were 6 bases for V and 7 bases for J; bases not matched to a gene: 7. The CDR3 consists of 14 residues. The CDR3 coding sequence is TGTGCCAGTAGCCGTGGGGACAGGGAGAATGAGCAGTTCTTC. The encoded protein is CASSRGDRENEQFF.

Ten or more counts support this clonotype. The CDR3 here is CASSSQNQETQYF. The CDR3 bases are TGTGCCAGCAGCTCGCAGAACCAAGAGACCCAGTACTTC. The V gene is TRBV5-6, the J gene TRBJ2-5; no definite D call. Trimming left V 3 bases short and J 0 bases short, with 6 bases between. Germline V gives CDR1 SGHDT, CDR2 YYEEEE. The CDR3 totals 13 residues.

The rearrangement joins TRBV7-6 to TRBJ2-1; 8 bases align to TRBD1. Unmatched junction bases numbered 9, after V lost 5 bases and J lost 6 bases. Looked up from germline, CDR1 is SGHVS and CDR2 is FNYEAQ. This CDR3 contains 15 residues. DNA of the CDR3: TGTGCCAGCAGCCCCCCGACAGGGGTAGGCAATGAGCAGTTCTTC. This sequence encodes CASSPPTGVGNEQFF.

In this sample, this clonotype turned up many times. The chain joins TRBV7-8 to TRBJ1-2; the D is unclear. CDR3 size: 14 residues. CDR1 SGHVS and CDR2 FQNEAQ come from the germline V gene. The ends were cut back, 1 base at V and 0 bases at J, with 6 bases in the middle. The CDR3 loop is CASSLGASNYGYTF. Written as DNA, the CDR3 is TGTGCCAGCAGCTTAGGGGCCTCTAACTATGGCTACACCTTC.

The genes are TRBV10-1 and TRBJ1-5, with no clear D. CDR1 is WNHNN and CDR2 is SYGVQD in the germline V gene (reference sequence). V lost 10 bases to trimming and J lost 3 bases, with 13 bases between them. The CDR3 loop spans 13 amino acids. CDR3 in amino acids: CATPLCPNQPQHF. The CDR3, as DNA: TGCGCCACTCCCCTTTGCCCCAATCAGCCCCAGCATTTT.

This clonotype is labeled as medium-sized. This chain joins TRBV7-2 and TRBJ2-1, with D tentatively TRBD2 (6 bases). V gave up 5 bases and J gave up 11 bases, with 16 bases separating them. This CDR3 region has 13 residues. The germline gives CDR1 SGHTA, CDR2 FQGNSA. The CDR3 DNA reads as TGTGCCAGCAGCGCGCCTGGTGGCGGGAAGCAGTTCTTC. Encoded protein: CASSAPGGGKQFF. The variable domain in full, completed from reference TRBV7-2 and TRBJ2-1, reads GAGVSQSPSNKVTEKGKDVELRCDPISGHTALYWYRQSLGQGLEFLIYFQGNSAPDKSGLPSDRFSAERTGGSVSTLTIQRTQQEDSAVYLCASSAPGGGKQFFGPGTRLTVL.

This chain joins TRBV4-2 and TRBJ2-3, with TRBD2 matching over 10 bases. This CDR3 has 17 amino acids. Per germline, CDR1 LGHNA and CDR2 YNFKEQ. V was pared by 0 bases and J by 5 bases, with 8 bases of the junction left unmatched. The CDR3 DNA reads TGTGCCAGCAGCCAAGATGGGAGCGGGAGGGCCCAAGATACGCAGTATTTT. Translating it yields CASSQDGSGRAQDTQYF.

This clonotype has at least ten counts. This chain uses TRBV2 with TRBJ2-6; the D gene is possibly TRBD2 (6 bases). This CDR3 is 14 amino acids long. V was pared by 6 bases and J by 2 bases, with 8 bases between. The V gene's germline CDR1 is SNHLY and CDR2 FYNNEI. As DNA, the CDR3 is TGTGCCAGCAGGGGACTGGCTGGGGCCAACGTCCTGACTTTC. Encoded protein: CASRGLAGANVLTF.

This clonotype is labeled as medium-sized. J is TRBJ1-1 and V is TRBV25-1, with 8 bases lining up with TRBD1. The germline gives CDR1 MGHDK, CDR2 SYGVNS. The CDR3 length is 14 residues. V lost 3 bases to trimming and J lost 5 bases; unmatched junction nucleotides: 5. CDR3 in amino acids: CASSDWDRRTEAFF. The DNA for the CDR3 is TGTGCCAGCAGTGATTGGGACAGGAGGACTGAAGCTTTCTTT. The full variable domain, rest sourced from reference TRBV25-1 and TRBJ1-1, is EADIYQTPRYLVIGTGKKITLECSQTMGHDKMYWYQQDPGMELHLIHYSYGVNSTEKGDLSSESTVSRIRTEHFPLTLESARPSHTSQYLCASSDWDRRTEAFFGQGTRLTVV.

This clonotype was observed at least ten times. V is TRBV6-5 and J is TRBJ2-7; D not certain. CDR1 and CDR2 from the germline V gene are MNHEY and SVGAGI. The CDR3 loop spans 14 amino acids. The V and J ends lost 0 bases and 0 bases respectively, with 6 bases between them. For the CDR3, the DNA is TGTGCCAGCAGTTACTCGCCTAACTCCTACGAGCAGTACTTC. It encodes CASSYSPNSYEQYF.

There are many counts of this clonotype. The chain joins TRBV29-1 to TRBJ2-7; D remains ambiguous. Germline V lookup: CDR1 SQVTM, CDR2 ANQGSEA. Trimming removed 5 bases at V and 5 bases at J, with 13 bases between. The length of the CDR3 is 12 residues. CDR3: CSVTWLGNEQYF. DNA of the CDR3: TGCAGCGTTACCTGGCTGGGTAACGAGCAGTACTTC.

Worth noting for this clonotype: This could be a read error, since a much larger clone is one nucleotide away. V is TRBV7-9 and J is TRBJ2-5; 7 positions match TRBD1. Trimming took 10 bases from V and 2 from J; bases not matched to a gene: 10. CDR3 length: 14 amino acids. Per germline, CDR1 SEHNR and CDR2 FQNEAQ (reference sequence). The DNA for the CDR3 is TGTGCCAACAACAAGGGGACAGCTCAAGAGACCCAGTACTTC. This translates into CANNKGTAQETQYF.

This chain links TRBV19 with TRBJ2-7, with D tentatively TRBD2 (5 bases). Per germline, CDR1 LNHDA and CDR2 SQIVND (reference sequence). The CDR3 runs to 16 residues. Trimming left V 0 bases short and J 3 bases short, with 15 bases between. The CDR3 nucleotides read TGTGCCAGTAGTATAGAAGGTGGCCTAGCCTTCTACGAGCAGTACTTC. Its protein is CASSIEGGLAFYEQYF.

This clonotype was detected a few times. CDR3 residues: CSVEIGTMRDTDTQYF. The CDR3 DNA follows: TGCAGCGTTGAAATAGGGACTATGCGAGACACAGATACGCAGTATTTT. V is TRBV29-1 and J is TRBJ2-3; 7 bases map to TRBD2. Germline V gene lookup returns CDR1 SQVTM and CDR2 ANQGSEA. The trim removed 2 bases at V and 2 bases at J, leaving 10 bases unmatched. CDR3 length: 16 amino acids.

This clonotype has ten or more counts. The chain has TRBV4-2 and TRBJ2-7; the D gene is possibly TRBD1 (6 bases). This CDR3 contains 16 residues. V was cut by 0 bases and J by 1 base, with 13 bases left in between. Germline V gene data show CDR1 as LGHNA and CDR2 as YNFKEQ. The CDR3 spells CASSQEGTLRSYEQYF. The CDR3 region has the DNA TGTGCCAGCAGCCAAGAAGGGACACTAAGGTCCTACGAGCAGTACTTC.

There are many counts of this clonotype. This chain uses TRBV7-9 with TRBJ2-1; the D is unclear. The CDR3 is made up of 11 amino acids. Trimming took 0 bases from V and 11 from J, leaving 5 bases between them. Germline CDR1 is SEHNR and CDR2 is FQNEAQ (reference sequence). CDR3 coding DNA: TGTGCCAGCAGCTTAGCCCTCCAGCAGTTCTTC. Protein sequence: CASSLALQQFF.

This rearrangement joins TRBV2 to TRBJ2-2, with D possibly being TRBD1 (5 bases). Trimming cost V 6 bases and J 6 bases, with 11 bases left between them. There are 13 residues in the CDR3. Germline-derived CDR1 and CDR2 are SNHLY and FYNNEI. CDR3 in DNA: TGTGCCAGCAGGACAGAAATAGCCGGGGAGCTGTTTTTT. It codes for CASRTEIAGELFF.

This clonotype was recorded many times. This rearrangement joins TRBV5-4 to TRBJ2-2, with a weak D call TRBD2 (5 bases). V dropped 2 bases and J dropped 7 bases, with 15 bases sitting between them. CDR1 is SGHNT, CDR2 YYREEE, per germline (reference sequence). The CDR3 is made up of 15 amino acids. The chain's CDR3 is CASSLLTREHGELFF. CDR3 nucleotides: TGTGCCAGCAGCTTACTCACTAGAGAACACGGGGAGCTGTTTTTT.

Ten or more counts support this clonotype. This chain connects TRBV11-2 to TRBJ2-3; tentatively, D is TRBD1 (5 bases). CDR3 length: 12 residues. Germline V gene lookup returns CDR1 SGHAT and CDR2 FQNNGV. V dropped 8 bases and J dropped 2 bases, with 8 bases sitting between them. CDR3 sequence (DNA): TGTGCCAGCGGGGCTAACACAGATACGCAGTATTTT. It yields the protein CASGANTDTQYF.

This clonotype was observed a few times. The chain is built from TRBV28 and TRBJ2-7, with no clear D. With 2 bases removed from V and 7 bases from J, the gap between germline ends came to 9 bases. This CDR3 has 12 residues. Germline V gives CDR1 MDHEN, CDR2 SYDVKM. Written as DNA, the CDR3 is TGTGCCAGCAGTTTACCTCCGAGGGAGCAGTACTTC. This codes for CASSLPPREQYF.